One sample yielded the 5 T cell receptor beta chains listed below, sequenced in a study of beta chain features in type 1 diabetes. Their target antigens are unknown. Every isolated RNA sample was fully reverse transcribed, so sequencing captured expressed TCRB transcripts. Sequencing used immunoSEQ multiplex PCR; TCRdb keeps in-frame clones, though not all of them. The sample consists of under 850,000 clones, around 15% of them appearing once. The study, taken as a whole, reports: Within each of all four CD4+ subsets, Type 1 diabetes patients had TCRB CDR3s that were moderately but significantly shorter.

Sequencing input: naive CD4+ T cells from blood. The source is a young man with type 1 diabetes.

This clone was seen at least ten times. The chain joins TRBV7-9 to TRBJ2-1; D remains unclear. This CDR3 contains 12 residues. Germline V gives CDR1 SEHNR, CDR2 FQNEAQ (reference sequence). Trimming took off 1 base at V and 5 bases at J, with 3 bases between the two ends. For the CDR3, the DNA is TGTGCCAGCAGCTTAGATGACAATGAGCAGTTCTTC. Encoded protein: CASSLDDNEQFF.

This clone came up a few times. J is TRBJ2-2 and V is TRBV4-2, with D possibly being TRBD1 (5 bases). CDR3 length: 13 residues. Looked up from germline, CDR1 is LGHNA and CDR2 is YNFKEQ. The V end was cut by 4 bases, the J end by 7 bases, with 10 bases between. CDR3 DNA sequence: TGTGCCAGCAGCCGGCAGGGTGACGGGGAGCTGTTTTTT. Amino acids: CASSRQGDGELFF.

The sample holds a few counts of this clone. The V call is TRBV30, the J call TRBJ1-1, with D hard to call. This CDR3 has 13 amino acids. Germline CDR1 is GTSNPN and CDR2 is SVGIG (reference sequence). Trimming removed 7 bases at V and 1 base at J, with 13 bases between. The CDR3 reads CAFEPEGNTEAFF. The CDR3, as DNA: TGTGCCTTCGAACCCGAGGGGAACACTGAAGCTTTCTTT.

The J gene is TRBJ2-7, the V gene TRBV5-1; D call uncertain. V lost 3 bases, J lost 6 bases, and 10 bases lay in between. The germline V gene encodes CDR1 SGHRS and CDR2 YFSETQ. The CDR3 consists of 12 residues. CDR3 nucleotides: TGCGCCAGCAGCTCCGAACCTGCCGAGCAGTACTTC. Amino acid sequence: CASSSEPAEQYF.

This clone was counted between two and nine times. The chain carries TRBV28 and TRBJ1-5; tentative D call: TRBD1 (5 bases). The CDR3 is 15 amino acids. CDR1 and CDR2 from the germline V gene are MDHEN and SYDVKM. V lost 8 bases and J lost 6, with 20 bases in between. DNA of the CDR3: TGTGCCAGCCGGAAAGGCAGGGTGCTAGGTCAGCCCCAGCATTTT. The encoded protein is CASRKGRVLGQPQHF.